A single sample gave rise to the 15 T cell receptor beta chains below, sequenced in a study of shared clonotypes between healthy human individuals. Assay: immunoSEQ multiplex PCR; the TCRdb copy retains only in-frame clones and omits some. Of over 2 million clones in the sample, 85% to 95% were seen once. Sequencing was carried out using naive CD4+ T cells from PBMCs. Subset defined: CD45RA+ positively selected. The source is a man in his late teens or twenties in good health. Some clones in this sample may be carry-over from other donors' samples.

This chain connects TRBV10-3 to TRBJ2-1; D gene uncertain. The germline CDR1 and CDR2 sequences are ENHRY and SYGVKD. V shed 2 bases and J shed 2 bases, with 10 bases lying between them. CDR3 length: 15 residues. Here the CDR3 DNA reads TGTGCCATCAGTGAGCAGGCTCCGACCTACAATGAGCAGTTCTTC. Translating it yields CAISEQAPTYNEQFF.

This chain uses TRBV5-8 with TRBJ1-1, with D unresolved. Trimming shortened V by 4 bases and J by 5 bases, and 9 bases separated the two germline ends. Germline V gene sequence: CDR1 SGHTS, CDR2 YDEGEE. This CDR3 has 12 amino acids. The CDR3 sequence: CASSRGETEAFF. The CDR3 coding sequence is TGTGCCAGCAGCCGAGGTGAAACTGAAGCTTTCTTT.

This chain joins TRBV18 and TRBJ2-7; TRBD2 is a possible D gene (6 bases). The CDR3 length is 14 residues. V lost 4 bases and J 5 bases, leaving 15 bases between the germline ends. Germline V lookup: CDR1 KGHSH, CDR2 LQKENI. CDR3: CASSRAGRPHEQYF. The CDR3 nucleotides read TGTGCCAGCTCACGTGCGGGACGGCCTCACGAGCAGTACTTC.

The CDR3 DNA reads as TGTGCCAGCAGCTTAGGAGATTTCGGTGAGCAGTTCTTC. Protein: CASSLGDFGEQFF. The chain has TRBV7-9 and TRBJ2-1; D is unclear. V was clipped by 1 base and J by 9 bases, with 10 bases between them. The CDR3 contains 13 residues. Germline CDR1 SEHNR, CDR2 FQNEAQ (reference sequence).

This clone is a singleton in its sample. The chain links TRBV19 to TRBJ1-1; TRBD1 agrees at 9 bases. The CDR3 totals 14 residues. From germline, CDR1 is LNHDA and CDR2 SQIVND (reference sequence). J lost 4 bases, V lost 4 bases, and 4 bases had no gene match. This CDR3 is CASSKTGGRTEAFF. The CDR3 nucleotides read TGTGCCAGTAGTAAGACAGGGGGTCGCACTGAAGCTTTCTTT.

The rearrangement uses TRBV4-1 and TRBJ2-7, with D perhaps TRBD2 (6 bases). This CDR3 has 16 amino acids. Germline CDR1 reads MGHRA; CDR2 reads YSYEKL. V was clipped by 2 bases and J by 2 bases, with 16 bases between them. The CDR3 bases are TGCGCCAGCAGCCAAAAAATAGCGGCAACGGCCTACGAGCAGTACTTC. Translating it yields CASSQKIAATAYEQYF.

The chain uses TRBV14 and TRBJ1-2; 11 bases fit TRBD1. Germline V gene data show CDR1 as SGHDN and CDR2 as FVKESK. V was pared by 1 base and J by 4 bases, with 5 bases of the junction left unmatched. The CDR3 sequence is 16 residues long. DNA of the CDR3: TGTGCCAGCAGCCAAGTTGGGACAGGGGGTCCCTATGGCTACACCTTC. Its protein is CASSQVGTGGPYGYTF.

This chain links TRBV6-4 with TRBJ2-6; possibly TRBD1 for D (6 bases). CDR3 length: 19 residues. Trimming left V 0 bases short and J 1 base short, with 16 bases between. The germline CDR1 and CDR2 sequences are MRHNA and SNTAGT. The CDR3 DNA sequence: TGTGCCAGCAGTGACTCGGCCAACAGGGCTCTGTCTGGGGCCAACGTCCTGACTTTC. It encodes CASSDSANRALSGANVLTF.

The V call is TRBV5-1, the J call TRBJ2-2; 7 bases are shared with TRBD1. The trim removed 2 bases at V and 1 base at J, leaving 8 bases unmatched. This CDR3 region has 17 residues. CDR1 is SGHRS and CDR2 is YFSETQ in the germline V gene. As DNA, the CDR3 is TGCGCCAGCAGCTTAAAACCGGGACAGAGGAACACCGGGGAGCTGTTTTTT. Protein: CASSLKPGQRNTGELFF.

CDR3 DNA sequence: TGTGCCAGCTCACCAACTTCTAGCGGAAGCTCCTACGAGCAGTACTTC. Encoded protein: CASSPTSSGSSYEQYF. The chain has TRBV18 and TRBJ2-7; TRBD2 matches 7 bases. Looked up from germline, CDR1 is KGHSH and CDR2 is LQKENI. The trim removed 2 bases at V and 0 bases at J, leaving 7 bases unmatched. This CDR3 contains 16 residues.

This clone was recorded once. The same CDR3 also results from other DNA sequences found in this sample. The chain recombines TRBV7-8 with TRBJ1-5; D is undetermined. The CDR3 runs to 13 residues. Germline lookup yields CDR1 SGHVS and CDR2 FQNEAQ. V shed 0 bases and J shed 4 bases, with 4 bases lying between them. The CDR3 DNA reads as TGTGCCAGCAGCTTAGCCGTGAATCAGCCCCAGCATTTT. It specifies CASSLAVNQPQHF. Full variable domain (missing parts from reference TRBV7-8 and TRBJ1-5): GAGVSQSPRYKVAKRGQDVALRCDPISGHVSLFWYQQALGQGPEFLTYFQNEAQLDKSGLPSDRFFAERPEGSVSTLKIQRTQQEDSAVYLCASSLAVNQPQHFGDGTRLSIL.

The chain employs TRBV29-1 and TRBJ1-2; D is unclear. The CDR3 covers 12 residues. Trimming cost V 3 bases and J 4 bases, with 9 bases left between them. Germline V CDR1 and CDR2: SQVTM, ANQGSEA. The CDR3 here is CSVDLGGYGYTF. DNA for the CDR3: TGCAGCGTTGATTTGGGAGGCTATGGCTACACCTTC. The full variable domain, its missing parts supplied by reference TRBV29-1 and TRBJ1-2, is SAVISQKPSRDICQRGTSLTIQCQVDSQVTMMFWYRQQPGQSLTLIATANQGSEATYESGFVIDKFPISRPNLTFSTLTVSNMSPEDSSIYLCSVDLGGYGYTFGSGTRLTVV.

The J gene is TRBJ1-5, the V gene TRBV28, with D unclear. This CDR3 is built from 16 residues. Trimming removed 3 bases at V and 1 base at J, with 13 bases between. Germline assignment: CDR1 MDHEN and CDR2 SYDVKM. The CDR3 DNA sequence: TGTGCCAGCAGTTTGCCGCCGGGTGGAAGCAATCAGCCCCAGCATTTT. The encoded protein is CASSLPPGGSNQPQHF.

V and J are TRBV7-8 and TRBJ2-6; possibly TRBD2 for D (5 bases). The CDR3 spans 17 residues. Germline values: CDR1 SGHVS, CDR2 FQNEAQ. Deletions cut 5 bases from V and 3 bases from J, with 17 bases between. The CDR3 nucleotides are TGTGCCAGCAGCCAACTCGGAGGCTTGGGTGGGGCCAACGTCCTGACTTTC. The encoded protein is CASSQLGGLGGANVLTF.

The gene calls are TRBV7-2 and TRBJ2-5; unclear D gene. V lost 5 bases and J lost 4, with 23 bases in between. This CDR3 is 17 amino acids long. Germline CDR1 and CDR2: SGHTA and FQGNSA. The CDR3 region has the DNA TGTGCCAGCAGCCCTGATAATGGGCCTTCTAGAGCAGAGACCCAGTACTTC. Translation gives CASSPDNGPSRAETQYF.